Shown below are 16 T cell receptor beta chains from a single sample sequenced in a study of CD8 T cells in Susac syndrome. Reverse transcription of roughly 0.5 to 1 ug RNA was performed with random hexamers. TCRdb called the immunoSEQ multiplex PCR reads again in MiXCR, with one record for every CDR3 protein. The repertoire holds about 140,000 distinct CDR3 sequences, 95% seen once, with about 0.18% in the top ten. Sequenced: CD8+ T cells from PBMCs. All receptors derive from a human donor with Susac syndrome.

This chain joins TRBV9 and TRBJ1-2; D is unclear. With 7 bases removed from V and 2 bases from J, the gap between germline ends came to 18 bases. There are 15 residues in the CDR3. Germline assignment: CDR1 SGDLS and CDR2 YYNGEE. The CDR3 bases are TGTGCCAGCGCCGGCAGGACGGATTCGAACTATGGCTACACCTTC. Translating it yields CASAGRTDSNYGYTF.

The genes are TRBV10-3 and TRBJ1-2, with TRBD1 matching over 7 bases. This CDR3 has 12 amino acids. Trimming took 11 bases from V and 5 from J; bases not matched to a gene: 8. Germline lookup yields CDR1 ENHRY and CDR2 SYGVKD. CDR3 nucleotide sequence: TGTGCCTCCCGGGACAGTCTTTATGGCTACACCTTC. Its protein is CASRDSLYGYTF.

The chain employs TRBV20-1 and TRBJ1-2, with D hard to call. V was trimmed by 1 base and J by 6 bases, leaving 6 bases between them. This CDR3 comprises 11 residues. The germline V gene has CDR1 DFQATT and CDR2 SNEGSKA (reference sequence). CDR3 nucleotide sequence: TGCAGTGCTAGAGTCTACGATGGCTACACCTTC. This codes for CSARVYDGYTF.

The gene calls are TRBV13 and TRBJ1-1; no clear D. Trimming took off 6 bases at V and 0 bases at J, with 5 bases between the two ends. Germline lookup yields CDR1 PRHDT and CDR2 FYEKMQ (reference sequence). The CDR3 loop spans 12 amino acids. The CDR3 loop reads CASRSMNTEAFF. The CDR3 nucleotides read TGTGCCAGCAGATCTATGAACACTGAAGCTTTCTTT.

V gene TRBV14 combines with J gene TRBJ1-1, with 7 bases identical to TRBD1. This CDR3 contains 12 residues. Germline V CDR1 and CDR2: SGHDN, FVKESK. V trimming: 4 bases; J trimming: 6 bases; junction bases outside the gene matches: 2. The chain's CDR3 is CASSPGGPEAFF. CDR3 in DNA: TGTGCCAGCAGCCCAGGGGGACCTGAAGCTTTCTTT. The whole variable domain, filled in from reference TRBV14 and TRBJ1-1, reads EAGVTQFPSHSVIEKGQTVTLRCDPISGHDNLYWYRRVMGKEIKFLLHFVKESKQDESGMPNNRFLAERTGGTYSTLKVQPAELEDSGVYFCASSPGGPEAFFGQGTRLTVV.

The CDR3 loop reads CSADDGARYEQYF. In nucleotides, the CDR3 is TGCAGTGCCGACGATGGGGCGCGGTACGAGCAGTACTTC. The V call is TRBV20-1, the J call TRBJ2-7, with a weak D call TRBD1 (5 bases). Germline V gene lookup returns CDR1 DFQATT and CDR2 SNEGSKA (reference sequence). This CDR3 contains 13 residues. The germline V and J ends were trimmed by 6 bases and 4 bases, with 16 bases remaining between them.

V and J are TRBV11-2 and TRBJ1-4; the D gene is possibly TRBD1 (6 bases). V was shortened by 5 bases and J by 0 bases, with 13 bases between the two germline ends. The germline V gene encodes CDR1 SGHAT and CDR2 FQNNGV. This CDR3 has 16 residues. This chain's CDR3 is CASSTGQFATNEKLFF. The DNA of the CDR3 is TGTGCCAGCAGCACGGGACAATTCGCAACTAATGAAAAACTGTTTTTT. The whole variable domain, remainder taken from reference TRBV11-2 and TRBJ1-4, is EAGVAQSPRYKIIEKRQSVAFWCNPISGHATLYWYQQILGQGPKLLIQFQNNGVVDDSQLPKDRFSAERLKGVDSTLKIQPAKLEDSAVYLCASSTGQFATNEKLFFGSGTQLSVL.

CDR3 coding DNA: TGTGCCAGCAGTCCCCGGGATCCCTACGAGCAGTACTTC. Protein product: CASSPRDPYEQYF. The genes are TRBV6-5 and TRBJ2-7, with D maybe TRBD2 (5 bases). The CDR3 is made up of 13 amino acids. The germline CDR1 and CDR2 sequences are MNHEY and SVGAGI. With 5 bases removed from V and 2 bases from J, the gap between germline ends came to 10 bases.

The chain combines TRBV3-1 with TRBJ2-7; 11 nucleotides agree with TRBD2. With 2 bases clipped from V and 3 bases from J, the junction kept 12 bases outside the gene matches. Germline loops: CDR1 LGHDT, CDR2 YNNKEL (reference sequence). CDR3 length: 18 residues. The CDR3 nucleotides read TGTGCCAGCAGCCAACCAATACGACTAGCGGGACAGATCTACGAGCAGTACTTC. Amino acids: CASSQPIRLAGQIYEQYF.

The chain carries TRBV20-1 and TRBJ2-1; 8 bases are shared with TRBD2. The CDR3 consists of 13 residues. The J segment lost 8 bases and the V segment lost 3 bases, leaving 6 bases of the junction unmatched. The germline V gene has CDR1 DFQATT and CDR2 SNEGSKA (reference sequence). CDR3 nucleotides: TGCAGTGCTAGCCGGGAGGGGGGCGATGAGCAGTTCTTC. Translating gives CSASREGGDEQFF.

The rearrangement uses TRBV7-3 and TRBJ2-3; 11 bases line up with TRBD1. Trimming cost V 1 base and J 2 bases; bases outside gene matches: 2. Germline V gene sequence: CDR1 SGHTA, CDR2 FQGTGA. This CDR3 region has 16 residues. The CDR3 DNA reads TGTGCCAGCAGCTTAAGGGACAGGGGGTTCACAGATACGCAGTATTTT. The encoded protein is CASSLRDRGFTDTQYF.

The chain employs TRBV11-2 and TRBJ1-2; 7 bases agree with TRBD1. The germline gives CDR1 SGHAT, CDR2 FQNNGV. The CDR3 length is 16 residues. Unmatched junction bases numbered 9, after V lost 1 base and J lost 4 bases. The DNA of the CDR3 is TGTGCCAGCAGCTTAGGAGCAGGGGGGACGCTCTATGGCTACACCTTC. Protein: CASSLGAGGTLYGYTF. Drawing the rest from reference TRBV11-2 and TRBJ1-2, the complete variable domain is EAGVAQSPRYKIIEKRQSVAFWCNPISGHATLYWYQQILGQGPKLLIQFQNNGVVDDSQLPKDRFSAERLKGVDSTLKIQPAKLEDSAVYLCASSLGAGGTLYGYTFGSGTRLTVV.

V and J are TRBV9 and TRBJ1-1; 9 bases fit TRBD1. This CDR3 region has 14 residues. CDR1 is SGDLS and CDR2 is YYNGEE in the germline V gene. J gave up 4 bases and V 3 bases, and 4 bases lay outside the gene matches. This CDR3 reads CASSDRTGATEAFF. The CDR3 bases are TGTGCCAGCAGCGACCGGACAGGGGCCACTGAAGCTTTCTTT.

This chain connects TRBV12-3 or TRBV12-4 to TRBJ2-2, with 7 bases identical to TRBD2. The CDR3 is 14 amino acids. V lost 6 bases to trimming and J lost 6 bases; unmatched junction nucleotides: 7. DNA for the CDR3: TGTGCCAGCAGGGGTACAGCGGGACCCGGGGAGCTGTTTTTT. Translating it yields CASRGTAGPGELFF.

This chain links TRBV27 with TRBJ2-7, with D unresolved. Trimming took off 2 bases at V and 0 bases at J, with 8 bases between the two ends. Germline values: CDR1 MNHEY, CDR2 SMNVEV (reference sequence). The CDR3 length is 14 residues. The CDR3 DNA follows: TGTGCCAGCAGTTTAACTGTCAGCTCCTACGAGCAGTACTTC. As protein: CASSLTVSSYEQYF.

The chain couples TRBV5-4 to TRBJ1-2; D ambiguous. The CDR3 extends over 13 amino acids. Looked up from germline, CDR1 is SGHNT and CDR2 is YYREEE (reference sequence). Trimming pared 4 bases from V and 4 bases from J, leaving 11 bases between. The CDR3 reads CASSPDGPYGYTF. CDR3 DNA: TGTGCCAGCAGCCCCGACGGACCCTATGGCTACACCTTC.